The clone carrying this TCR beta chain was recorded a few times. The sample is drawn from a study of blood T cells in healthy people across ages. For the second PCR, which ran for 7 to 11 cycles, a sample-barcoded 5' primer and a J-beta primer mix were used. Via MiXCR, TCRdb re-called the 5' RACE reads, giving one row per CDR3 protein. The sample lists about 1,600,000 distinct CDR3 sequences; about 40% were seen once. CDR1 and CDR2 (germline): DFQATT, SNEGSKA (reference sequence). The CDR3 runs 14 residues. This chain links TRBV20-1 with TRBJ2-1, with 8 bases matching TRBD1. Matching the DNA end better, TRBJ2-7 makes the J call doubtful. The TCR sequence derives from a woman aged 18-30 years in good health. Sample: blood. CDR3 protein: CSSKNQGAGYEQYF. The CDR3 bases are TGCAGTTCTAAGAATCAGGGGGCAGGGTACGAGCAGTACTTC.